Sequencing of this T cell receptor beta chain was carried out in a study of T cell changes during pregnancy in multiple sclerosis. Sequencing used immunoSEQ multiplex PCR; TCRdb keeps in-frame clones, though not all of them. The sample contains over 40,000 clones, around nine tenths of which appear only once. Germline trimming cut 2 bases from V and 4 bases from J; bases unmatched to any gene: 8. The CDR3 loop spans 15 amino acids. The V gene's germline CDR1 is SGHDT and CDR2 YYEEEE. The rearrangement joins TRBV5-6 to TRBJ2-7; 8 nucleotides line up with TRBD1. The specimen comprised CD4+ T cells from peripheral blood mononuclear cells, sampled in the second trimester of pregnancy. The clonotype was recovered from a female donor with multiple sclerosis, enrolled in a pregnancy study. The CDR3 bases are TGTGCCAGCAGCTTCGCCGGGACAGGAGTTTACGAGCAGTACTTC. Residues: CASSFAGTGVYEQYF.